This TCR beta chain was captured by sequencing in a study of T cells in Graves' hyperthyroidism and ophthalmopathy. As concerns this clonotype: A single base separates this from a much larger clone, so it may be a read error.

Uncontrolled infection, other autoimmune disease, pregnancy or lactation barred patients from enrollment. PBMCs were sourced from approximately 10 ml fresh peripheral blood. Amplification of TCR beta CDR3 regions used RNA as the template. Carried out on the TCR CDR3, a first-round RT-PCR used the HTBI primer set. TCRdb processed the multiplex PCR reads anew with MiXCR; each CDR3 protein has one entry. This sample has some 570,000 distinct CDR3 sequences, with 14% found just once. The receptor was isolated from a woman younger than 35 with Graves' ophthalmopathy. Sequencing was carried out using blood.

The CDR3 DNA reads as TGTGCCAGCAGTTACTCTTCCGACAGGGATTCGGAGACCCAGTACTTC. Residues: CASSYSSDRDSETQYF. This chain connects TRBV6-5 to TRBJ2-5; 7 nucleotides align to TRBD1. J was trimmed by 5 bases and V by 0 bases; bases with no gene match: 9. This CDR3 has 16 residues. CDR1 is MNHEY and CDR2 is SVGAGI in the germline V gene.